The present T cell receptor beta chain was sequenced within a study of CD8+ T cells in alopecia areata. Following RNA extraction, reverse transcription yielded cDNA that acted as the sequencing template. Some clones are missing from TCRdb's copy, which holds only in-frame ones; the method was immunoSEQ multiplex PCR. The table includes roughly 190,000 clones, around 60% detected once. V lost 3 bases and J lost 5; bases outside the gene matches: 14. The CDR3 is 17 residues long. The V gene's germline CDR1 is SGHNT and CDR2 YYREEE (reference sequence). Treatment meaning: oral pan-JAK inhibitor, 5-10 mg twice daily.

The clonotype originates from a human donor with alopecia areata. The chain links TRBV5-4 to TRBJ1-1, with TRBD1 identical over 9 bases. The sequenced sample was CD4+ T cells sorted from blood, obtained at week 4, from a patient treated with tofacitinib. The CDR3 here is CASSSGTGTRLGTEAFF. For the CDR3, the DNA is TGTGCCAGCAGCTCGGGGACAGGGACCCGCCTTGGGACTGAAGCTTTCTTT.